Included here is one TCR beta chain sequence, with context. The antigen is undetermined. These data belong to a study of OX40 agonist ivuxolimab in advanced cancers. At the level of the study: Patients received ivuxolimab, an agonistic anti-OX40 (CD134) antibody. A partial response was reached by three patients: one with hepatocellular carcinoma and two with cutaneous melanoma.

Study-level results: Expanded clones belonging to CD8+ T cells outnumbered, on average, those of CD4+.

This table comes from immunoSEQ multiplex PCR, and its TCRdb copy is limited to in-frame clones, with some not included. The table records 52,000 or so clones, about 93% of them present only once. This CDR3 spans 14 amino acids. V gave up 4 bases and J gave up 4 bases, with 13 bases separating them. The germline V gene has CDR1 SGHDT and CDR2 YYEEEE. The receptor was derived from an adult with an advanced solid tumor such as melanoma, head and neck, liver or kidney cancer. Sequences were derived from CD4+ or CD8+ T cells sorted from blood, sampled in a trial of the OX40 agonist ivuxolimab. The chain has TRBV5-6 and TRBJ2-3; no reliable D call. CDR3 region: CASSHPSRSDTQYF. CDR3 sequence (DNA): TGTGCCAGCAGCCATCCCTCGCGATCAGATACGCAGTATTTT. Using reference TRBV5-6 and TRBJ2-3 for the parts outside the CDR3, the full variable domain is DAGVTQSPTHLIKTRGQQVTLRCSPKSGHDTVSWYQQALGQGPQFIFQYYEEEERQRGNFPDRFSGHQFPNYSSELNVNALLLGDSALYLCASSHPSRSDTQYFGPGTRLTVL.